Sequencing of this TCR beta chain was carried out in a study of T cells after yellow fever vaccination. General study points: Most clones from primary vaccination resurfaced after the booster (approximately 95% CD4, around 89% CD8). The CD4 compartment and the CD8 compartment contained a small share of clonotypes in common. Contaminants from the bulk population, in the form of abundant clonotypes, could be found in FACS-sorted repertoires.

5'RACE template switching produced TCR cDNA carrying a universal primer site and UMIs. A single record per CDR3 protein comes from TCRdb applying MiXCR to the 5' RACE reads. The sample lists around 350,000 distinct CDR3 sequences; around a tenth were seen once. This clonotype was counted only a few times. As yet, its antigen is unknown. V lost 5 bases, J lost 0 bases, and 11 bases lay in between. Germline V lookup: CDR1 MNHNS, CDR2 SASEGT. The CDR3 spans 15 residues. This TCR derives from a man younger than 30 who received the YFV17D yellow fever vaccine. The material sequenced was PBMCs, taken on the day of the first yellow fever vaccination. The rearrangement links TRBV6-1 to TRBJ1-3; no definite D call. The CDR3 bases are TGTGCCAGCAGTCAGGACTTCGGCTCTGGAAACACCATATATTTT. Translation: CASSQDFGSGNTIYF.